This entry lists 14 T cell receptor beta chains sequenced from one sample in a study of blood T cell repertoires in COVID-19. Using immunoSEQ multiplex PCR, the repertoire was profiled, and TCRdb retains in-frame clones only, with some absent. The repertoire holds over 300,000 clones, with 87% as singletons. Sample: PBMCs or T cells enriched from blood (not recorded which). The receptor source for this set is a woman in her 30s who had recovered from COVID-19.

The chain carries TRBV25-1 and TRBJ1-1; 7 bases match TRBD1. This CDR3 contains 14 residues. J gave up 3 bases and V 6 bases, and 7 bases lay outside the gene matches. CDR1 and CDR2 from the germline V gene are MGHDK and SYGVNS. In DNA, the CDR3 is TGTGCCAGCAGCGATGACAGGGATGACACTGAAGCTTTCTTT. This encodes CASSDDRDDTEAFF.

The V gene is TRBV14, the J gene TRBJ1-4; tentative D call: TRBD1 (6 bases). This CDR3 spans 13 amino acids. Between the trimmed V and J ends, which lost 8 bases and 8 bases, there was a span of 15 bases. Germline lookup yields CDR1 SGHDN and CDR2 FVKESK. The CDR3: CASARGAREKLFF. The CDR3 DNA follows: TGTGCCAGCGCGCGGGGGGCTAGGGAAAAACTGTTTTTT.

The V gene is TRBV19, the J gene TRBJ1-4; 7 nucleotides match TRBD1. CDR3 length: 16 amino acids. The trim removed 4 bases at V and 4 bases at J, leaving 9 bases unmatched. Germline V lookup: CDR1 LNHDA, CDR2 SQIVND (reference sequence). CDR3 protein: CASSSGTRGLNEKLFF. Written as DNA, the CDR3 is TGTGCCAGTAGTAGCGGGACGAGGGGGCTTAATGAAAAACTGTTTTTT.

The rearrangement links TRBV6-5 to TRBJ1-1; TRBD1 agrees at 11 bases. In germline, CDR1 is MNHEY, CDR2 SVGAGI. The CDR3 runs to 14 residues. V lost 6 bases, J lost 6 bases, and 6 bases stayed unmatched. DNA of the CDR3: TGTGCCAGCAGAGATGGACAGGGGGCTGCTGAAGCTTTCTTT. This encodes CASRDGQGAAEAFF.

This clone was observed a single time. This rearrangement joins TRBV19 to TRBJ1-5, with D uncertain. V lost 7 bases and J 3 bases, leaving 10 bases between the germline ends. Germline loops: CDR1 LNHDA, CDR2 SQIVND (reference sequence). This CDR3 region has 13 residues. In DNA, the CDR3 is TGTGCCAGTAAGAGCCGTACCAATCAGCCCCAGCATTTT. Protein product: CASKSRTNQPQHF.

The gene calls are TRBV4-1 and TRBJ1-1; D unclear. CDR1 is MGHRA, CDR2 YSYEKL, per germline. This CDR3 comprises 16 residues. V was shortened by 1 base and J by 5 bases, with 17 bases between the two germline ends. The chain's CDR3 is CASSQGPGRLTTEAFF. As DNA, the CDR3 is TGCGCCAGCAGCCAAGGACCTGGCAGGTTGACGACTGAAGCTTTCTTT.

J is TRBJ2-1 and V is TRBV4-1; D not certain. This CDR3 contains 13 residues. Between the trimmed V and J ends, which lost 1 base and 4 bases, there was a span of 5 bases. The germline V gene has CDR1 MGHRA and CDR2 YSYEKL. The CDR3, as DNA: TGCGCCAGCAGCCAAGTTCGGTACAATGAGCAGTTCTTC. This encodes CASSQVRYNEQFF.

The chain links TRBV20-1 to TRBJ2-3; 9 bases fit TRBD2. J was trimmed by 0 bases and V by 6 bases; bases with no gene match: 7. Germline values: CDR1 DFQATT, CDR2 SNEGSKA (reference sequence). This CDR3 has 15 residues. The CDR3 is CSASRLAASTDTQYF. The CDR3, as DNA: TGCAGTGCCAGTAGACTAGCGGCTAGCACAGATACGCAGTATTTT.

In this sample, this clone turned up a few times. The rearrangement joins TRBV30 to TRBJ1-1; D is undetermined. The CDR3 runs to 12 residues. Germline CDR1 reads GTSNPN; CDR2 reads SVGIG (reference sequence). Trimming pared 6 bases from V and 4 bases from J, leaving 12 bases between. The DNA of the CDR3 is TGTGCCTGTTATCCCCGAGGCACTGAAGCTTTCTTT. It encodes CACYPRGTEAFF. Drawing the rest from reference TRBV30 and TRBJ1-1, the complete variable domain is SQTIHQWPATLVQPVGSPLSLECTVEGTSNPNLYWYRQAAGRGLQLLFYSVGIGQISSEVPQNLSASRPQDRQFILSSKKLLLSDSGFYLCACYPRGTEAFFGQGTRLTVV.

In this sample, this clone turned up once. This chain uses TRBV20-1 with TRBJ1-2; D uncertain. V was clipped by 6 bases and J by 7 bases, with 12 bases between them. The CDR3 sequence is 11 residues long. Germline loops: CDR1 DFQATT, CDR2 SNEGSKA (reference sequence). In DNA, the CDR3 is TGCAGTGCCCCCTCCGGGTCTGGCTACACCTTC. It yields the protein CSAPSGSGYTF.

The CDR3 coding sequence is TGTGCCAGCAGCCTCCCCGGGAATGAGCAGTTCTTC. This codes for CASSLPGNEQFF. The chain couples TRBV7-2 to TRBJ2-1; D call uncertain. CDR3 size: 12 residues. V was trimmed by 5 bases and J by 7 bases, leaving 9 bases between them. Germline V lookup: CDR1 SGHTA, CDR2 FQGNSA.

Notes on this clone: This same CDR3 is encoded by further DNA sequences in the sample. The CDR3 bases are TGTGCCAGCAGCTTAGGGGACAGGGGAAATCAGCCCCAGCATTTT. It encodes CASSLGDRGNQPQHF. V usage is TRBV7-9 and J usage is TRBJ1-5; 10 bases align to TRBD1. V trimming: 1 base; J trimming: 4 bases; junction bases outside the gene matches: 1. This CDR3 has 15 amino acids. Germline V CDR1 and CDR2: SEHNR, FQNEAQ (reference sequence).

The chain carries TRBV19 and TRBJ1-1; D is unresolved. The CDR3 sequence is 14 residues long. V lost 3 bases to trimming and J lost 4 bases, with 12 bases between them. Germline lookup yields CDR1 LNHDA and CDR2 SQIVND (reference sequence). The CDR3 loop is CASSMGGRVTEAFF. The CDR3 nucleotides read TGTGCCAGTAGTATGGGAGGGCGCGTCACTGAAGCTTTCTTT.

The gene calls are TRBV7-9 and TRBJ2-5; 12 bases map to TRBD2. Germline CDR1 and CDR2: SEHNR and FQNEAQ (reference sequence). J gave up 5 bases and V 5 bases, and 12 bases lay outside the gene matches. This CDR3 is 17 amino acids long. The CDR3 loop is CASSPTTSGGLRETQYF. The CDR3 DNA is TGTGCCAGCAGCCCAACGACTAGCGGGGGCCTGAGGGAGACCCAGTACTTC. The full variable domain, completed using reference TRBV7-9 and TRBJ2-5, is DTGVSQNPRHKITKRGQNVTFRCDPISEHNRLYWYRQTLGQGPEFLTYFQNEAQLEKSRLLSDRFSAERPKGSFSTLEIQRTEQGDSAMYLCASSPTTSGGLRETQYFGPGTRLLVL.